This TCR beta chain was documented in a study of CD8+ T cells in alopecia areata. As regards this clone: Its antigen is still unknown.

Stated treatment: oral pan-JAK inhibitor, 5-10 mg twice daily. Collected material from alopecia areata patients comprised lesional scalp punch biopsies and peripheral blood. PBMC-derived CD4+ and CD8+ T cells were sorted. Notes on the study in general: Many expanded lesional clones persisted in scalp and blood during tofacitinib.

CDR1 is MNHEY, CDR2 SVGAGI, per germline. The CDR3 has 14 residues. V was trimmed by 7 bases and J by 2 bases, leaving 12 bases between them. The authors extracted RNA and reverse transcribed it into cDNA as the sequencing template. Generated by immunoSEQ multiplex PCR, the TCRdb table keeps only in-frame clones and is missing some. The sample yields about 120,000 clones, 53% seen once. The sequences come from CD4+ T cells sorted from blood, collected at week 4, from a patient treated with tofacitinib. The TCR was taken from a human donor with alopecia areata. This sequence joins TRBV6-5 and TRBJ1-5, with D perhaps TRBD1 (6 bases). The CDR3 DNA reads as TGTGCCAGCAAGACTAACAGGGGCAATCAGCCCCAGCATTTT. Its protein product is CASKTNRGNQPQHF.